This entry lists 7 T cell receptor beta chains sequenced from one sample in a study of cytomegalovirus exposure and HLA in healthy donors. The PCR was carried out with 60 Vbeta primers and 13 Jbeta primers. The method was immunoSEQ multiplex PCR; TCRdb's version includes in-frame clones alone and lacks a portion of them. The ten most abundant clones cover approximately 6.8% of a sample with about 54,000 clones. Sequencing input: PBMCs. The receptors come from a woman aged 40 to 55 in good health and CMV-seronegative.

The gene calls are TRBV7-9 and TRBJ1-1; D perhaps matches TRBD1 (6 bases). The CDR3 covers 15 residues. Trimming cost V 5 bases and J 5 bases, with 18 bases left between them. The germline V gene has CDR1 SEHNR and CDR2 FQNEAQ (reference sequence). This chain's CDR3 is CASSRGAGEGTEAFF. In DNA, the CDR3 is TGTGCCAGCAGCCGAGGGGCAGGGGAAGGTACTGAAGCTTTCTTT.

The V gene is TRBV27, the J gene TRBJ1-5; weak D call: TRBD1 (6 bases). V lost 5 bases to trimming and J lost 6 bases, with 11 bases between them. The V gene's germline CDR1 is MNHEY and CDR2 SMNVEV (reference sequence). This CDR3 is built from 13 residues. The CDR3 DNA reads TGTGCCAGCAGTCATACAGGGCTTCAGCCCCAGCATTTT. It specifies CASSHTGLQPQHF.

On this clone: The sample contains more than one DNA sequence encoding this CDR3. The chain recombines TRBV6-1 with TRBJ2-7; D is undetermined. Looked up from germline, CDR1 is MNHNS and CDR2 is SASEGT. This CDR3 comprises 12 residues. Trimming stripped 1 base from V and 3 bases from J, with 4 bases between. The CDR3 DNA reads TGTGCCAGCAGTGAAGGTCGCTACGAGCAGTACTTC. This encodes CASSEGRYEQYF.

The J gene is TRBJ1-5, the V gene TRBV9; D might be TRBD1 (6 bases). The V and J ends lost 1 base and 2 bases respectively, with 7 bases between them. The CDR3 runs 14 residues. Germline CDR1 is SGDLS and CDR2 is YYNGEE. The DNA for the CDR3 is TGTGCCAGCAGCGTATCAGGGGGCAATCAGCCCCAGCATTTT. Its protein is CASSVSGGNQPQHF.

V and J are TRBV19 and TRBJ1-3, with TRBD1 as a possible D gene (5 bases). The V gene's germline CDR1 is LNHDA and CDR2 SQIVND (reference sequence). V was cut by 5 bases and J by 1 base, with 9 bases left in between. This CDR3 region has 14 residues. CDR3 loop: CASSAGSSGNTIYF. The CDR3 nucleotides are TGTGCCAGTAGTGCAGGGTCGTCTGGAAACACCATATATTTT.

V and J are TRBV28 and TRBJ1-1, with D perhaps matching TRBD1 (5 bases). From germline, CDR1 is MDHEN and CDR2 SYDVKM. Trimming shortened V by 3 bases and J by 6 bases, and 5 bases separated the two germline ends. The CDR3 is 11 amino acids. The CDR3 loop is CASSLGPEAFF. For the CDR3, the DNA is TGTGCCAGCAGTTTGGGGCCTGAAGCTTTCTTT.

The V gene is TRBV18, the J gene TRBJ2-1; perhaps TRBD2 as D (6 bases). Germline values: CDR1 KGHSH, CDR2 LQKENI. The CDR3 is 19 amino acids. The V and J ends lost 4 bases and 7 bases respectively, with 29 bases between them. The CDR3 region has the DNA TGTGCCAGCTCACTCAAGGGCGGGACCTATCAAGGCTCAGAAAATGAGCAGTTCTTC. Translation: CASSLKGGTYQGSENEQFF.